This TCR beta chain was obtained from a study of blood T cell repertoires in COVID-19. The overall study: Some COVID-19 samples were acute and others convalescent; all came from the United States, Italy and Spain.

Under the authors' procedure: Reference gene primer amplification gave nucleated cell count estimates. Data came from immunoSEQ multiplex PCR; TCRdb stores just in-frame clones and leaves some out. V, J and clone size are those of that table, while D and trimming were read from the DNA. Here the sample spans about 250,000 clones, roughly 90% being singletons. CDR3 size: 12 residues. Trimming cost V 1 base and J 6 bases, with 9 bases left between them. In germline, CDR1 is GTSNPN, CDR2 SVGIG (reference sequence). The study assigned cohorts using participant-reported clinical history. The receptor was derived from a woman between 50 and 59 years old who had recovered from COVID-19. The chain links TRBV30 to TRBJ1-1, with D maybe TRBD1 (5 bases). The sequencing sample was made of PBMCs or T cells enriched from blood (not recorded which). CDR3 region: CAWSEGRAEAFF. The CDR3 DNA follows: TGTGCCTGGAGTGAGGGGCGAGCTGAAGCTTTCTTT. The full variable domain, in which reference TRBV30 and TRBJ1-1 provide the parts outside the CDR3, is SQTIHQWPATLVQPVGSPLSLECTVEGTSNPNLYWYRQAAGRGLQLLFYSVGIGQISSEVPQNLSASRPQDRQFILSSKKLLLSDSGFYLCAWSEGRAEAFFGQGTRLTVV.